The T cell receptor (beta chain) under discussion was sequenced for a study of blood T cell repertoires in COVID-19. Study information: COVID-19 samples from acute and convalescent phases originated in the United States, Italy and Spain. PBMCs, B-cell-depleted T cells, or T cells were the source of the cDNA or gDNA that made up the material.

Methods used by the authors: Reference gene primer amplification gave nucleated cell count estimates. Profiled with immunoSEQ multiplex PCR; TCRdb holds only in-frame clones, not every one. V and J calls and clone size are those listed in that table; D and trimming were worked out from the DNA. The sample includes around 270,000 clones, over 75% of them seen just once. Per the germline V gene, CDR1 is KGHSH and CDR2 is LQKENI. CDR3 length: 15 amino acids. Trimming at V came to 4 bases and at J to 1 base, leaving 5 bases not matched to a gene. This clonotype originated in a woman in her forties or fifties with acute or convalescent COVID-19. The chain couples TRBV18 to TRBJ2-5; TRBD1 matches 8 bases. Specimen: peripheral blood. The chain's CDR3 is CASSRQGAVQETQYF. CDR3 in DNA: TGTGCCAGCTCACGCCAGGGGGCGGTCCAAGAGACCCAGTACTTC.